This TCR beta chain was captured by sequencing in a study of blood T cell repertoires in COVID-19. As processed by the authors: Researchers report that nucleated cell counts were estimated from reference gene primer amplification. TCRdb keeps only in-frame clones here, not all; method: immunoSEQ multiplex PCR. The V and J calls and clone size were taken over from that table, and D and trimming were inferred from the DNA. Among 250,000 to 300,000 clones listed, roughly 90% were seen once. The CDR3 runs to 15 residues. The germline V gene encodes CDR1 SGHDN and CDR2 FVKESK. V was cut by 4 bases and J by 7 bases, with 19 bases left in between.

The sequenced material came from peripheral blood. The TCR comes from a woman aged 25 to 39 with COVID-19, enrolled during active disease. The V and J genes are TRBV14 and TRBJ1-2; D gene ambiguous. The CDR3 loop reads CASSRLNGPLGGYTF. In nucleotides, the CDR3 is TGTGCCAGCAGCCGTCTTAATGGGCCCCTCGGTGGCTACACCTTC.